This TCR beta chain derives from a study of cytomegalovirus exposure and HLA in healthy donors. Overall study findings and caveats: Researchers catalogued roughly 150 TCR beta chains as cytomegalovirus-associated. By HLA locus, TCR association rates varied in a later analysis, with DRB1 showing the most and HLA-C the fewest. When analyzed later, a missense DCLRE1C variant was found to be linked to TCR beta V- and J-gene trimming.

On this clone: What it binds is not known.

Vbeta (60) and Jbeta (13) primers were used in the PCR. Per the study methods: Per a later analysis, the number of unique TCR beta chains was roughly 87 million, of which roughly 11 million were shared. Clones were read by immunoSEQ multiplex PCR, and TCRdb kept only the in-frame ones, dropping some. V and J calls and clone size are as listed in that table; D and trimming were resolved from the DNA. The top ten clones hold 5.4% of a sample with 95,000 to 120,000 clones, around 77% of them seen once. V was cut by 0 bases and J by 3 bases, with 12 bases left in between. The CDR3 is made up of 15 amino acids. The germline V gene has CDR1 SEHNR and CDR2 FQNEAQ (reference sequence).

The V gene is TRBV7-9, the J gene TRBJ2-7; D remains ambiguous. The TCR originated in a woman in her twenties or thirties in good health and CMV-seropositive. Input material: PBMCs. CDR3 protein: CASSLALAESYEQYF. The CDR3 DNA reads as TGTGCCAGCAGCTTAGCGCTTGCAGAAAGCTACGAGCAGTACTTC.